This T cell receptor beta chain was documented in a study of blood T cell repertoires in COVID-19. This CDR3 spans 15 amino acids. Germline V gene lookup returns CDR1 SGHRS and CDR2 YFSETQ. The V and J ends lost 5 bases and 1 base, in that order; junction bases with no gene match: 4. TCRdb's copy holds only in-frame clones and misses some; the assay was immunoSEQ multiplex PCR. The sample yields about 120,000 clones, approximately 80% seen once. Sequencing input: peripheral blood. J is TRBJ2-7 and V is TRBV5-1; TRBD2 aligns across 12 bases. The clonotype comes from an older woman with acute or convalescent COVID-19. CDR3 in DNA: TGCGCCAGCAGATCCGGACTAGCGGGGTCCTACGAGCAGTACTTC. Protein sequence: CASRSGLAGSYEQYF.